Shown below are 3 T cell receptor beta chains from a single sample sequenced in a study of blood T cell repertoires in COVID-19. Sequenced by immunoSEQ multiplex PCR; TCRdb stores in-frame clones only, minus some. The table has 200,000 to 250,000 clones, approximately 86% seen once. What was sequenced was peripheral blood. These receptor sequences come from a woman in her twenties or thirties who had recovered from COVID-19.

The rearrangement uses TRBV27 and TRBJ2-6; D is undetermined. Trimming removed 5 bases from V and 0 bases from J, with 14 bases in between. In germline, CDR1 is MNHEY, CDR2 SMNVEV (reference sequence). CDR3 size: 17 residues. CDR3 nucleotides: TGTGCCAGCAGTCCGATGGGTCGCGGCTCTGGGGCCAACGTCCTGACTTTC. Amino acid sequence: CASSPMGRGSGANVLTF.

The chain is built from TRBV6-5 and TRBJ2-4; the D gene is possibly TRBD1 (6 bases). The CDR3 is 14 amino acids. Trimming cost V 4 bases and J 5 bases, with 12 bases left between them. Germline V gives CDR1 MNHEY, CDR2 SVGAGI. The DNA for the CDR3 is TGTGCCAGCAGTTTACAGGGTCAACAAAACATTCAGTACTTC. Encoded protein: CASSLQGQQNIQYF.

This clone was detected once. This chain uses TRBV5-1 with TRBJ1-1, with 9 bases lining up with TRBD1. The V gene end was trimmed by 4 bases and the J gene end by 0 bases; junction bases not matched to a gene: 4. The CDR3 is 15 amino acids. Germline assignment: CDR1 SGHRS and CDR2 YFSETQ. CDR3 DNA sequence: TGCGCCAGCAGCCCTAGGACAGGGGTGAACACTGAAGCTTTCTTT. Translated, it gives CASSPRTGVNTEAFF. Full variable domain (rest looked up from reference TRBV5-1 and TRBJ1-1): KAGVTQTPRYLIKTRGQQVTLSCSPISGHRSVSWYQQTPGQGLQFLFEYFSETQRNKGNFPGRFSGRQFSNSRSEMNVSTLELGDSALYLCASSPRTGVNTEAFFGQGTRLTVV.